One and the same sample provided the 10 T cell receptor beta chains below, sequenced in a study of blood T cell repertoires in COVID-19. TCRdb keeps only in-frame clones here, not all; method: immunoSEQ multiplex PCR. The sample shows 220,000 or so clones, about 80% of them seen only once. The source material was peripheral blood. These receptors originate from a woman aged 60-75 years with acute or convalescent COVID-19.

The genes are TRBV5-5 and TRBJ1-6, with D uncertain. Trimming shortened V by 4 bases and J by 2 bases, and 10 bases separated the two germline ends. CDR1 SGHKS and CDR2 YYEKEE come from the germline V gene (reference sequence). This CDR3 has 15 residues. The CDR3 sequence is CASSPGPTYNSPLHF. CDR3 DNA sequence: TGTGCCAGCAGCCCAGGCCCTACCTATAATTCACCCCTCCACTTT.

The gene calls are TRBV7-2 and TRBJ1-3; D remains unclear. Looked up from germline, CDR1 is SGHTA and CDR2 is FQGNSA. The CDR3 totals 13 residues. Trimming removed 5 bases at V and 8 bases at J, with 13 bases between. CDR3 region: CASSLGRGDTIYF. CDR3 sequence (DNA): TGTGCCAGCAGCCTAGGACGGGGAGACACCATATATTTT.

The CDR3 here is CASSISSSGGSYNEQFF. CDR3 DNA: TGTGCCAGCAGCATCTCCAGTTCAGGGGGGAGCTACAATGAGCAGTTCTTC. The chain recombines TRBV13 with TRBJ2-1; D may be TRBD1 (7 bases). Germline lookup yields CDR1 PRHDT and CDR2 FYEKMQ (reference sequence). Trimming cost V 5 bases and J 3 bases, with 20 bases left between them. The length of the CDR3 is 17 residues.

The genes are TRBV11-2 and TRBJ1-1; 8 positions agree with TRBD1. V lost 5 bases to trimming and J lost 4 bases; unmatched junction nucleotides: 6. The V gene's germline CDR1 is SGHAT and CDR2 FQNNGV. There are 14 residues in the CDR3. The CDR3 DNA is TGTGCCAGCAGCGTCCAGGGGGCATTCACTGAAGCTTTCTTT. Amino acids: CASSVQGAFTEAFF.

V and J are TRBV3-1 (or the pseudogene TRBV3-2) and TRBJ1-1; D unclear. The CDR3 has 11 residues. Germline assignment: CDR1 LGHDT and CDR2 YNNKEL (reference sequence). Deletions cut 10 bases from V and 8 bases from J, with 14 bases between. Here the CDR3 DNA reads TGTGCCACCAAGGTTGGCGGGGAAGCTTTCTTT. Translation gives CATKVGGEAFF.

This chain uses TRBV5-1 with TRBJ2-7; TRBD1 is a possible D gene (7 bases). This CDR3 spans 14 amino acids. CDR1 is SGHRS, CDR2 YFSETQ, per germline. V was trimmed by 4 bases and J by 2 bases, leaving 13 bases between them. CDR3 amino acids: CASSLQGGTYEQYF. CDR3 bases: TGCGCCAGCAGCCTTCAGGGGGGTACCTACGAGCAGTACTTC.

The rearrangement joins TRBV2 to TRBJ1-2; tentatively, D is TRBD1 (5 bases). CDR3 length: 13 residues. The V gene's germline CDR1 is SNHLY and CDR2 FYNNEI. V lost 6 bases and J 2 bases, leaving 10 bases between the germline ends. Written as DNA, the CDR3 is TGTGCCAGCAGAGGACACATGAACTATGGCTACACCTTC. It specifies CASRGHMNYGYTF.

The rearrangement links TRBV3-1 (or the pseudogene TRBV3-2) to TRBJ1-2; D gene uncertain. Trimming took off 0 bases at V and 5 bases at J, with 28 bases between the two ends. Germline lookup yields CDR1 LGHDT and CDR2 YNNKEL (reference sequence). CDR3 size: 20 residues. CDR3 amino acids: CASSQETYSANSLAGYGYTF. The CDR3 DNA follows: TGTGCCAGCAGCCAAGAGACCTATTCGGCCAACAGTCTGGCGGGATATGGCTACACCTTC.

V and J are TRBV9 and TRBJ1-1; tentatively, D is TRBD1 (5 bases). CDR1 SGDLS and CDR2 YYNGEE come from the germline V gene. The CDR3 spans 15 residues. With 0 bases removed from V and 0 bases from J, the gap between germline ends came to 9 bases. The CDR3 DNA sequence: TGTGCCAGCAGCGTAGAGGGGATTATGAACACTGAAGCTTTCTTT. This translates into CASSVEGIMNTEAFF.

The chain uses TRBV7-9 and TRBJ1-1, with 7 bases lining up with TRBD1. CDR3 length equals 13 residues. Trimming took 5 bases from V and 6 from J; bases not matched to a gene: 6. Germline V gives CDR1 SEHNR, CDR2 FQNEAQ (reference sequence). The CDR3 DNA reads TGTGCCAGCAGCCCAACAGACAGGGCTGAAGCTTTCTTT. It specifies CASSPTDRAEAFF.